The source of this TCR beta chain is a study of T cell responses to AZD1222 COVID-19 vaccine (dated by TCRdb to the early 2020s). Notes on the research overall: AZD1222 recipients whose second dose came at about 4 weeks and those whose second dose came at about 12 weeks were combined into one group, since spike-specific TCR depth and breadth did not differ between the two schedules. A total of more than 230 trial participants underwent TCR sequencing, of whom 200 to 220 had received two doses of AZD1222 and some 25 had received two doses of the MenACWY control vaccine. Trial participants were enrolled by age into 18-55, 56-69 and 70-plus year subgroups, with roughly 150, 30 and 60 TCR-sequenced participants respectively.

The CDR3 regions of human TCRbeta chains were analyzed by immunosequencing. Concerning the study's data processing: Repertoire TCRs were checked for matches against a reference library of SARS-CoV-2-specific TCRs that had been generated using the MIRA antigen-specificity platform. Breadth meant the fraction of unique TCRs that were SARS-CoV-2-associated, whereas depth meant the fraction of total T cells that were SARS-CoV-2-associated. Using the MIRA data, each spike-specific TCR was assigned both to the spike region to which the TCR was reactive and to a CD4 or CD8 class. Log10-transformed breadth and depth values were compared by one-way ANOVA with Sidak's multiple comparisons tests. What TCRdb holds here is the immuneACCESS table cut down to in-frame rearrangements. Part of the clones is not present; checked against another copy, under half of the missing clones reflect an unresolved V gene, and the others are unexplained. The V and J calls and the clone size are those of that table, but D and trimming were determined from the DNA. The sample table shows around 94,000 clones, and almost 85% are seen once. The ten largest clones add up to over 15% of the sample.

Results and caveats for the whole study, not just this receptor: A significant rise in spike-specific TCR breadth and depth was observed after two AZD1222 doses relative to day 0 and relative to MenACWY recipients. Most participants were white British and females outnumbered males, and the authors suggested that clonal diversity may have been underestimated. CD4 TCRs associated with the vaccine covered the entire spike protein, and the dominant responses were in regions 160-218 and 743-854. Conclusions about previously exposed vaccinees are limited because only five or six AZD1222 recipients were SARS-CoV-2 seropositive at baseline. Epitopes outside the regions mutated in the B.1.351 and B.1.1.7 variants were reportedly recognized by nearly half of the unique spike-specific TCRs. No day 14 peak-response samples were available, so repertoires were characterized only after the peak T cell response. The 56-69-year group was small, and its depth increase did not reach significance, likely because of low power.

Notes on this clone: Its antigen remains unidentified. No quality values exist for individual bases; no much larger clone is one base distant.

The germline V gene gives CDR1 as SGHRS and CDR2 as YFSETQ. V is reduced by 4 bases and J by 0 bases, leaving a spacing of 13 bases between them. The CDR3 runs 15 residues from the cysteine to the phenylalanine. Only the CDR3 portion is preserved as DNA: 45 bases, with reading frame beginning at the first base. The intended sense of this specimen's time point label: baseline before first vaccination. Vaccinee samples were obtained from the UK trials COV001 and COV002, which included a single-blind randomized controlled phase 2/3 trial of AZD1222 (ChAdOx1 nCoV-19) in healthy adults. Trial participant PBMC samples were collected at day 0 and day 28 after the second dose for TCRbeta chain sequencing.

The origin of this receptor is an adult in good health. The source was peripheral blood, collected on day 0 of AZD1222 vaccination. Rearrangement joined TRBV5-1 to TRBJ1-1; the D gene cannot be resolved reliably. In nucleotides, the sequence is TGCGCCAGCAGCAAGGACCCCGCGATGAACACTGAAGCTTTCTTT. The translation is CASSKDPAMNTEAFF.